These 27 T cell receptor beta chains share one sample of origin, sequenced in a study of T cells in Graves' hyperthyroidism and ophthalmopathy. Amplification yielded TCR beta CDR3 regions, with RNA transcripts as the source. During a first-round RT-PCR of the TCR CDR3, the HTBI primer set was used. Via MiXCR, TCRdb re-called the multiplex PCR reads, giving one row per CDR3 protein. The sample lists around 660,000 distinct CDR3 sequences; over 40% were seen once. The specimen was peripheral blood or thyroid tissue (not recorded which). The origin of the receptors is an adult man with Graves' disease, either hyperthyroidism or ophthalmopathy (not recorded which).

As for this clonotype: One end of the junction fails to match germline, which may point to a read error. V gene TRBV7-2 combines with J gene TRBJ1-3; D perhaps matches TRBD1 (5 bases). This CDR3 is built from 19 residues. The germline CDR1 and CDR2 sequences are SGHTA and FQGNSA. The DNA of the CDR3 is TGCGCCAGCAGCCAAGACAACTTCGGGTTCGGGGGAGTCGGAAACACCATATATTTT. Protein sequence: CASSQDNFGFGGVGNTIYF.

This clonotype showed up many times. The chain recombines TRBV20-1 with TRBJ2-5; no firm D call. Trimming took off 3 bases at V and 4 bases at J, with 9 bases between the two ends. Looked up from germline, CDR1 is DFQATT and CDR2 is SNEGSKA (reference sequence). This CDR3 has 12 amino acids. The CDR3 DNA follows: TGCAGTGCTAGGCCCCACGGAGAGACCCAGTACTTC. This sequence encodes CSARPHGETQYF.

The V and J genes are TRBV10-3 and TRBJ1-1; D is uncertain. Trimming took 3 bases from V and 6 from J, leaving 11 bases between them. The CDR3 is made up of 13 amino acids. The V gene's germline CDR1 is ENHRY and CDR2 SYGVKD. CDR3 coding DNA: TGTGCCATCAGTGACAGTGCTCGTGCTGAAGCTTTCTTT. This sequence encodes CAISDSARAEAFF.

This clonotype occurred a few times. J is TRBJ1-1 and V is TRBV12-5; D unclear. Germline V gene data show CDR1 as LGHNT and CDR2 as FRNRAP. V lost 5 bases and J 10 bases, leaving 11 bases between the germline ends. CDR3 length: 11 amino acids. CDR3 DNA: TGTGCTAGTGGTGGGTGGAGGATAGCTTTCTTT. Encoded protein: CASGGWRIAFF.

The chain couples TRBV10-2 to TRBJ1-1; D perhaps matches TRBD1 (5 bases). The V gene lost 2 bases and the J gene lost 7 bases, with 17 bases spanning the gap. The CDR3 extends over 15 amino acids. Germline CDR1 reads WSHSY; CDR2 reads SAAADI. The CDR3 region is CASSETPGQGDEAFF. The CDR3 coding sequence is TGCGCCAGCAGTGAGACACCGGGCCAAGGGGATGAAGCTTTCTTT.

Only a few counts were recorded for this clonotype. The CDR3 sequence: CASSESNYGSGNTEAFF. CDR3 DNA sequence: TGCGCCAGCAGTGAGTCGAATTATGGGAGCGGGAACACTGAAGCTTTCTTT. The genes are TRBV10-1 and TRBJ1-1; D is undetermined. The V end lost 0 bases, the J end lost 1 base, and 15 bases lay between the germline ends. This CDR3 contains 17 residues. Germline assignment: CDR1 WNHNN and CDR2 SYGVQD (reference sequence).

This clonotype was seen more than once but under ten times. The chain carries TRBV9 and TRBJ1-5, with no clear D. Germline V lookup: CDR1 SGDLS, CDR2 YYNGEE. The V end was cut by 0 bases, the J end by 2 bases, with 9 bases between. The CDR3 is 15 amino acids. CDR3 in amino acids: CASSVGGLGNQPQHF. CDR3 DNA: TGTGCCAGCAGCGTAGGAGGGTTGGGCAATCAGCCCCAGCATTTT.

Turning to this clonotype: Germline and junction disagree at one end, which may indicate a read error. The chain combines TRBV6-5 with TRBJ1-5, with a weak D call TRBD1 (5 bases). Germline CDR1 is MNHEY and CDR2 is SVGAGI. The CDR3 runs to 14 residues. CDR3 region: CAISESGSGQPQHF. CDR3 DNA: TGTGCCATCAGTGAGTCAGGGTCGGGTCAGCCCCAGCATTTT.

The chain couples TRBV19 to TRBJ1-2; 8 bases agree with TRBD1. J lost 3 bases, V lost 3 bases, and 12 bases had no gene match. Per the germline V gene, CDR1 is LNHDA and CDR2 is SQIVND (reference sequence). CDR3 size: 17 residues. The CDR3 region is CASSIRFTDRGDYGYTF. In DNA form, the CDR3 reads TGTGCCAGTAGTATCAGATTTACCGACAGGGGTGACTATGGCTACACCTTC.

The J gene is TRBJ1-4, the V gene TRBV6-4; D remains ambiguous. The germline V gene has CDR1 MRHNA and CDR2 SNTAGT. CDR3 length: 14 amino acids. Trimming shortened V by 3 bases and J by 3 bases, and 8 bases separated the two germline ends. CDR3 sequence (DNA): TGTGCCAGCAGTGATTGGAGTGCTAATGAAAAACTGTTTTTT. This translates into CASSDWSANEKLFF.

The chain uses TRBV2 and TRBJ1-4; D might be TRBD1 (6 bases). This CDR3 comprises 15 residues. V was pared by 5 bases and J by 3 bases, with 13 bases between. The germline V gene encodes CDR1 SNHLY and CDR2 FYNNEI. The DNA for the CDR3 is TGTGCCAGCAGTTCCCTGGGGGCAGCTAATGAAAAACTGTTTTTT. Translation: CASSSLGAANEKLFF.

The CDR3 DNA follows: TGCAGCGCAGGACAGGTACCTGACTACGAGCAGTACTTC. Its translation is CSAGQVPDYEQYF. The rearrangement links TRBV29-1 to TRBJ2-7, with 7 bases identical to TRBD1. This CDR3 comprises 13 residues. J was trimmed by 3 bases and V by 7 bases; bases with no gene match: 9. The germline V gene encodes CDR1 SQVTM and CDR2 ANQGSEA.

The chain uses TRBV9 and TRBJ2-2; 7 bases agree with TRBD2. CDR1 and CDR2 from the germline V gene are SGDLS and YYNGEE. V was pared by 4 bases and J by 1 base, with 10 bases of the junction left unmatched. The CDR3 is 17 amino acids. For the CDR3, the DNA is TGTGCCAGCAGCCAAGATCTAGCTAGCGGGAACACCGGGGAGCTGTTTTTT. It specifies CASSQDLASGNTGELFF.

This clonotype was recorded many times. This chain joins TRBV7-8 and TRBJ2-2; perhaps TRBD2 as D (5 bases). CDR1 is SGHVS and CDR2 is FQNEAQ in the germline V gene. This CDR3 contains 14 residues. Trimming took off 4 bases at V and 5 bases at J, with 11 bases between the two ends. The CDR3 is CASSSTTVTGELFF. The CDR3 DNA sequence: TGTGCCAGCAGCTCGACTACCGTGACCGGGGAGCTGTTTTTT.

The chain joins TRBV20-1 to TRBJ1-5; D ambiguous. The germline V gene encodes CDR1 DFQATT and CDR2 SNEGSKA (reference sequence). Between the trimmed V and J ends, which lost 1 base and 3 bases, there was a span of 10 bases. CDR3 size: 14 residues. The CDR3 loop reads CSARGSEDNQPQHF. CDR3 sequence (DNA): TGCAGTGCTAGAGGTTCAGAAGACAATCAGCCCCAGCATTTT.

The chain carries TRBV25-1 and TRBJ1-2; 8 bases fit TRBD1. The CDR3 length is 14 residues. Looked up from germline, CDR1 is MGHDK and CDR2 is SYGVNS. The ends lost 3 bases at V and 7 bases at J; junction bases unmatched: 7. This CDR3 reads CASSDSTGAIGYTF. The CDR3 DNA follows: TGTGCCAGCAGTGACTCGACAGGGGCGATTGGCTACACCTTC.

The chain combines TRBV20-1 with TRBJ1-1; 12 bases are a match to TRBD1. This CDR3 spans 15 amino acids. V lost 4 bases to trimming and J lost 5 bases; unmatched junction nucleotides: 8. Germline V gene data show CDR1 as DFQATT and CDR2 as SNEGSKA (reference sequence). CDR3 DNA: TGCAGTGCTACCCGGGACAGGGGGCGCGGAACTGAAGCTTTCTTT. Translation gives CSATRDRGRGTEAFF.

This clonotype was seen more than once but under ten times. The chain employs TRBV5-4 and TRBJ1-1; 9 bases are a match to TRBD1. The germline V gene encodes CDR1 SGHNT and CDR2 YYREEE (reference sequence). Germline trimming cut 3 bases from V and 10 bases from J; bases unmatched to any gene: 4. This CDR3 has 12 amino acids. CDR3 loop: CASSSRQGVAFF. The CDR3, as DNA: TGTGCCAGCAGCTCGAGACAGGGGGTAGCTTTCTTT.

V and J are TRBV5-1 and TRBJ1-6, with D tentatively TRBD1 (6 bases). CDR3 size: 15 residues. Per the germline V gene, CDR1 is SGHRS and CDR2 is YFSETQ. Trimming cost V 4 bases and J 5 bases, with 13 bases left between them. CDR3 loop: CASSNLGQNNSPLHF. The CDR3 nucleotides read TGCGCCAGCAGCAATTTGGGACAAAATAATTCACCCCTCCACTTT.

This clonotype appeared once. This clone may be a read error of a much larger clone one base away. The V gene is TRBV2, the J gene TRBJ2-5; TRBD1 matches 7 bases. The V gene's germline CDR1 is SNHLY and CDR2 FYNNEI. V shed 4 bases, J shed 1 base, and the junction held 3 bases outside the gene matches. This CDR3 is built from 14 residues. The CDR3 loop reads CASSAQGIQETQYF. DNA of the CDR3: TGTGCCAGCAGTGCACAGGGGATCCAAGAGACCCAGTACTTC. The whole variable domain, filled in from reference TRBV2 and TRBJ2-5, reads EPEVTQTPSHQVTQMGQEVILRCVPISNHLYFYWYRQILGQKVEFLVSFYNNEISEKSEIFDDQFSVERPDGSNFTLKIRSTKLEDSAMYFCASSAQGIQETQYFGPGTRLLVL.

In regard to this clonotype: A clone one base away is much larger, so this may be a read error. The chain combines TRBV29-1 with TRBJ1-1; weak D call: TRBD1 (6 bases). V was pared by 3 bases and J by 1 base, with 12 bases between. From germline, CDR1 is SQVTM and CDR2 ANQGSEA. The CDR3 spans 14 residues. This CDR3 reads CSVDTGRGNTEAFF. The CDR3 nucleotides are TGCAGCGTTGACACAGGGAGGGGGAACACTGAAGCTTTCTTT.

The CDR3 loop is CAISREGQGVDTQYF. The DNA of the CDR3 is TGTGCCATCAGTCGCGAGGGACAGGGAGTAGATACGCAGTATTTT. The chain joins TRBV10-3 to TRBJ2-3; 9 nucleotides align to TRBD1. The CDR3 is 15 residues long. V lost 5 bases to trimming and J lost 5 bases; unmatched junction nucleotides: 8. Germline V gene sequence: CDR1 ENHRY, CDR2 SYGVKD.

The sample holds a few counts of this clonotype. The junction shows a germline mismatch at one end, possibly a read error. The chain joins TRBV7-7 to TRBJ1-1; no clear D. Germline assignment: CDR1 SSHAT and CDR2 FNYEAQ (reference sequence). This CDR3 comprises 14 residues. CDR3 sequence: CASSLPTQNTEAFF. For the CDR3, the DNA is TGTGCTAGCAGCTTACCGACCCAGAACACTGAAGCTTTCTTT.

The rearrangement links TRBV29-1 to TRBJ1-2, with TRBD1 matching 8 bases. The V segment lost 7 bases and the J segment 0 bases; nucleotides outside the gene matches: 7. Germline loops: CDR1 SQVTM, CDR2 ANQGSEA. This CDR3 comprises 14 residues. The CDR3 loop reads CSAYGTGANYGYTF. The CDR3, as DNA: TGCAGCGCCTATGGGACAGGAGCTAACTATGGCTACACCTTC.

This clonotype appeared a few times. J is TRBJ2-7 and V is TRBV20-1; tentative D call: TRBD1 (5 bases). Germline loops: CDR1 DFQATT, CDR2 SNEGSKA (reference sequence). Trimming left V 3 bases short and J 3 bases short, with 12 bases between. The CDR3 has 13 residues. The CDR3 DNA follows: TGCAGTGCTAGGTCAACAGGCCTCTACGAGCAGTACTTC. It specifies CSARSTGLYEQYF.

The genes are TRBV7-2 and TRBJ1-4; 10 bases are shared with TRBD1. The V gene end was trimmed by 3 bases and the J gene end by 4 bases; junction bases not matched to a gene: 5. Looked up from germline, CDR1 is SGHTA and CDR2 is FQGNSA. CDR3 length: 16 residues. In DNA, the CDR3 is TGTGCCAGCAGCTTTGGACAGGGGGGGAATAATGAAAAACTGTTTTTT. Its translation: CASSFGQGGNNEKLFF.

The chain recombines TRBV28 with TRBJ1-6; 7 bases are shared with TRBD1. The germline CDR1 and CDR2 sequences are MDHEN and SYDVKM. With 4 bases clipped from V and 10 bases from J, the junction kept 7 bases outside the gene matches. CDR3 length: 14 amino acids. CDR3 nucleotides: TGTGCCAGCAGTTCGACAGGGATGGGATCACCCCTCCACTTT. Its protein product is CASSSTGMGSPLHF. Full variable domain (rest looked up from reference TRBV28 and TRBJ1-6): DVKVTQSSRYLVKRTGEKVFLECVQDMDHENMFWYRQDPGLGLRLIYFSYDVKMKEKGDIPEGYSVSREKKERFSLILESASTNQTSMYLCASSSTGMGSPLHFGNGTRLTVT.